The rows below give T cell receptor beta chains drawn from one sample of a study of blood T cells in healthy people across ages. TCRdb fed the 5' RACE reads into MiXCR, producing one record per CDR3 protein. Of some 710,000 distinct CDR3 sequences in the sample, about 46% were seen once. Input material: blood. The origin of the receptors is a man at least 80 years old in good health. The CDR3 runs from the conserved cysteine through the conserved F or W. The order of the fields is clone size, J gene, D gene, V gene, CDR3 protein, CDR3 DNA. The D gene is left open where the match is weak. Clone size is shown for a subset of rows, as once, few, many or a class of expanded clone.

size: -; J: TRBJ2-1; D: TRBD2; V: TRBV29-1; CDR3: CSVEDKGLQNNEQFF; DNA: TGCAGCGTTGAAGATAAGGGACTACAAAACAATGAGCAGTTCTTC
size: -; J: TRBJ2-7; D: TRBD1; V: TRBV6-2/TRBV6-3; CDR3: CASSRDRGYSSYEQYF; DNA: TGTGCCAGCAGCCGGGACAGGGGGTACAGCTCCTACGAGCAGTACTTC
size: few; J: TRBJ2-7; D: -; V: TRBV27; CDR3: CASSPGAHYEQYF; DNA: TGTGCCAGCAGTCCCGGGGCCCACTACGAGCAGTACTTC
size: -; J: TRBJ2-2; D: -; V: TRBV12-3/TRBV12-4; CDR3: CASSLGRPTGELFF; DNA: TGTGCCAGCAGTTTAGGCAGACCCACCGGGGAGCTGTTTTTT
size: -; J: TRBJ2-5; D: -; V: TRBV12-5; CDR3: CASGNRSEETQYF; DNA: TGTGCTAGTGGTAACCGAAGTGAAGAGACCCAGTACTTC
size: few; J: TRBJ2-5; D: -; V: TRBV2; CDR3: CASSEALGETQYF; DNA: TGTGCCAGCAGTGAAGCGCTTGGAGAGACCCAGTACTTC
size: -; J: TRBJ2-7; D: TRBD2; V: TRBV5-1; CDR3: CASGSAVTSGPYEQYF; DNA: TGCGCCAGCGGCTCCGCCGTGACTAGCGGCCCCTACGAGCAGTACTTC
size: -; J: TRBJ2-4; D: -; V: TRBV3-1; CDR3: CASSPGLMPLGNIQYF; DNA: TGTGCCAGCAGCCCGGGACTCATGCCCCTGGGAAACATTCAGTACTTC
size: -; J: TRBJ2-3; D: -; V: TRBV5-1; CDR3: CASSLLTGWGTDTQYF; DNA: TGCGCCAGCAGCTTGTTAACGGGATGGGGCACAGATACGCAGTATTTT
size: -; J: TRBJ2-1; D: TRBD1; V: TRBV5-1; CDR3: CASSLVGQGDNEQFF; DNA: TGCGCCAGCAGCTTGGTGGGACAGGGGGACAATGAGCAGTTCTTC
size: few; J: TRBJ1-1; D: -; V: TRBV20-1; CDR3: CSARPGRLNTEAFF; DNA: TGCAGTGCTAGGCCCGGCAGGTTGAACACTGAAGCTTTCTTT
size: many; J: TRBJ2-7; D: TRBD1; V: TRBV4-3; CDR3: CASSHSGTGGTYEQYF; DNA: TGCGCCAGCAGCCACTCGGGGACAGGGGGCACCTACGAGCAGTACTTC
size: -; J: TRBJ2-1; D: -; V: TRBV7-3; CDR3: CASSLTAGIAYNEQFF; DNA: TGTGCCAGCAGCTTAACGGCGGGTATAGCCTACAATGAGCAGTTCTTC
size: -; J: TRBJ1-1; D: -; V: TRBV20-1; CDR3: CSASLVVGGNTEAFF; DNA: TGCAGTGCCAGCCTCGTGGTCGGCGGGAACACTGAAGCTTTCTTT
size: -; J: TRBJ1-2; D: TRBD1; V: TRBV7-8; CDR3: CASSFRGSNYGYTF; DNA: TGTGCCAGCAGCTTCAGGGGGTCTAACTATGGCTACACCTTC
size: many; J: TRBJ2-4; D: -; V: TRBV27; CDR3: CASSFGSGNIQYF; DNA: TGTGCCAGCAGTTTCGGGTCGGGAAACATTCAGTACTTC
size: -; J: TRBJ2-3; D: -; V: TRBV20-1; CDR3: CSARLGTDTQYF; DNA: TGCAGTGCTAGACTCGGCACAGATACGCAGTATTTT
size: -; J: TRBJ2-1; D: TRBD2; V: TRBV5-1; CDR3: CASSRRLAGDYEQFF; DNA: TGCGCCAGCAGCCGCAGGCTAGCGGGAGACTATGAGCAGTTCTTC
size: many; J: TRBJ2-7; D: TRBD1; V: TRBV7-2; CDR3: CASSNRDRLTYEQYF; DNA: TGTGCCAGCAGCAACAGGGACAGGCTCACCTACGAGCAGTACTTC
size: -; J: TRBJ2-1; D: TRBD2; V: TRBV29-1; CDR3: CSVDVGTNYNEQFF; DNA: TGCAGCGTTGATGTAGGGACTAATTACAATGAGCAGTTCTTC
size: -; J: TRBJ2-7; D: TRBD2; V: TRBV20-1; CDR3: CSAESGRNYGQYF; DNA: TGCAGTGCTGAAAGCGGGAGGAACTACGGGCAGTACTTC
size: few; J: TRBJ2-5; D: TRBD1; V: TRBV20-1; CDR3: CSARITWGQNFQETQYF; DNA: TGCAGTGCTAGAATAACCTGGGGACAGAACTTCCAAGAGACCCAGTACTTC
size: -; J: TRBJ2-2; D: TRBD2; V: TRBV12-3/TRBV12-4; CDR3: CASTFRIAGLADTGELFF; DNA: TGTGCCAGCACCTTTCGGATTGCGGGACTAGCGGATACCGGGGAGCTGTTTTTT
size: few; J: TRBJ2-7; D: -; V: TRBV27; CDR3: CASSLGTGALFEQYF; DNA: TGTGCCAGCAGTTTAGGTACGGGGGCGCTATTCGAGCAGTACTTC
size: -; J: TRBJ2-7; D: TRBD2; V: TRBV27; CDR3: CAGSPLRAGAYEQYF; DNA: TGTGCCGGCAGTCCCCTCCGGGCGGGAGCGTACGAGCAGTACTTC
size: -; J: TRBJ2-5; D: TRBD1; V: TRBV12-3/TRBV12-4; CDR3: CASSSGTGRETQYF; DNA: TGTGCCAGCAGTTCCGGGACAGGGAGAGAGACCCAGTACTTC
size: few; J: TRBJ1-5; D: -; V: TRBV12-3/TRBV12-4; CDR3: CASSVGDSNQPQHF; DNA: TGTGCCAGCAGTGTTGGGGATAGCAATCAGCCCCAGCATTTT
size: -; J: TRBJ2-1; D: TRBD2; V: TRBV10-3; CDR3: CAISELAGDNEQFF; DNA: TGTGCCATCAGTGAACTAGCGGGAGACAATGAGCAGTTCTTC
size: many; J: TRBJ1-2; D: TRBD1; V: TRBV20-1; CDR3: CSADPGQGTYGYTF; DNA: TGCAGTGCTGACCCTGGACAGGGAACCTATGGCTACACCTTC
size: -; J: TRBJ1-4; D: TRBD1; V: TRBV7-3; CDR3: CASSSDRGGEKLFF; DNA: TGTGCCAGCAGCTCCGACAGGGGAGGTGAAAAACTGTTTTTT
size: -; J: TRBJ2-5; D: TRBD2; V: TRBV7-2; CDR3: CASSFHLAGVEETQYF; DNA: TGTGCCAGCAGCTTTCACTTAGCGGGAGTAGAGGAGACCCAGTACTTC